This T cell receptor beta chain is from a study of high-grade serous ovarian cancer treatment subgroups. This table comes from immunoSEQ multiplex PCR, and its TCRdb copy is limited to in-frame clones, with some not included. The sample includes 10,000 to 15,000 clones, 88% of them seen just once. The tumor samples were collected prior to definitive surgery or chemotherapy. A note on this clone: Its target is unknown.

Broader study findings: Different patients shared almost no repertoire; same-patient tumors shared 0.11 to 0.79. Higher neoantigen levels went with greater TCR clonal relatedness. Repertoire analysis covered CDR3 alone, not CDR1 or CDR2. Bulk tumor TCR sequencing gave no spatial information.

Trimming took off 0 bases at V and 7 bases at J, with 14 bases between the two ends. The length of the CDR3 is 15 residues. In germline, CDR1 is SGHRS, CDR2 YFSETQ. The rearrangement uses TRBV5-1 and TRBJ1-5; D perhaps matches TRBD1 (6 bases). Sample: tumor tissue. The receptor's source is a human donor with high-grade serous ovarian cancer. CDR3 protein: CASSLGGQQQQPQHF. DNA for the CDR3: TGCGCCAGCAGCTTGGGTGGACAGCAACAGCAGCCCCAGCATTTT. The full variable domain, its missing parts supplied by reference TRBV5-1 and TRBJ1-5, is KAGVTQTPRYLIKTRGQQVTLSCSPISGHRSVSWYQQTPGQGLQFLFEYFSETQRNKGNFPGRFSGRQFSNSRSEMNVSTLELGDSALYLCASSLGGQQQQPQHFGDGTRLSIL.